The 31 T cell receptor beta chains listed next were all sequenced from one sample in a study of spatial heterogeneity in lung cancer. Regarding the study as a whole: Expanded alpha and beta TCR counts within tumors tracked tumor mutation counts.

Time point noted: sample taken at primary tumor resection. MiXCR, applied by TCRdb to the 5' RACE reads, yields one record per CDR3 protein. The data hold thousands of distinct CDR3 sequences, with over 8.5% observed a single time. No antigens are known for them. This specimen was lung tumor tissue, taken at surgery. The receptor source for this set is a male donor with early-stage non-small cell lung cancer.

This clonotype came up many times. The junction departs from the called germline gene at one end, perhaps through a read error. The V call is TRBV6-1, the J call TRBJ1-6, with a tentative D call TRBD1 (6 bases). Germline-derived CDR1 and CDR2 are MNHNS and SASEGT. The CDR3 spans 16 residues. CDR3: CARSEASQGLFFALHF. The DNA of the CDR3 is TGTGCCAGAAGTGAAGCCTCACAGGGTTTATTCTTCGCCCTCCACTTT.

This clonotype is medium-sized within its sample. The rearrangement uses TRBV19 and TRBJ2-2; D not resolved. V gave up 2 bases and J gave up 0 bases, with 4 bases separating them. The CDR3 is 14 amino acids. Germline V gene data show CDR1 as LNHDA and CDR2 as SQIVND (reference sequence). The DNA of the CDR3 is TGTGCCAGTAGTATATGGTCGAACACCGGGGAGCTGTTTTTT. Protein: CASSIWSNTGELFF. Full variable domain (remainder filled in from reference TRBV19 and TRBJ2-2): DGGITQSPKYLFRKEGQNVTLSCEQNLNHDAMYWYRQDPGQGLRLIYYSQIVNDFQKGDIAEGYSVSREKKESFPLTVTSAQKNPTAFYLCASSIWSNTGELFFGEGSRLTVL.

This clonotype was detected many times. The V gene is TRBV5-1, the J gene TRBJ1-2, with 8 bases fitting TRBD1. CDR3 length: 14 residues. Germline CDR1 is SGHRS and CDR2 is YFSETQ. Trimming cost V 0 bases and J 8 bases; bases outside gene matches: 6. The CDR3 sequence is CASSLAGTGGGYTF. The CDR3, as DNA: TGCGCCAGCAGCTTGGCGGGGACAGGCGGCGGCTACACCTTC.

In its sample, this clonotype is medium-sized. The genes are TRBV14 and TRBJ2-5, with TRBD2 as a possible D gene (6 bases). Germline CDR1 and CDR2: SGHDN and FVKESK. V shed 3 bases and J shed 4 bases, with 12 bases lying between them. This CDR3 is 14 amino acids long. The CDR3, as DNA: TGTGCCAGCAGCCATCGACTAGTAGGAGAGACCCAGTACTTC. Amino acid sequence: CASSHRLVGETQYF.

This clonotype occurred many times. The gene calls are TRBV5-1 and TRBJ2-3, with D tentatively TRBD2 (5 bases). Germline V gene lookup returns CDR1 SGHRS and CDR2 YFSETQ. The length of the CDR3 is 14 residues. The V and J ends lost 1 base and 1 base respectively, with 7 bases between them. The CDR3 DNA reads TGCGCCAGCAGCTTGAACGGGGGCACAGATACGCAGTATTTT. It translates to CASSLNGGTDTQYF.

Sample share makes this clonotype medium-sized. The V and J genes are TRBV18 and TRBJ1-5; D is possibly TRBD1 (6 bases). The CDR3 length is 15 residues. Per the germline V gene, CDR1 is KGHSH and CDR2 is LQKENI. The V gene lost 6 bases and the J gene lost 4 bases, with 16 bases spanning the gap. DNA of the CDR3: TGTGCCAGCTCCGCTTCGATGGACAGTAATCAGCCCCAGCATTTT. This sequence encodes CASSASMDSNQPQHF.

In this sample, this clonotype turned up many times. V gene TRBV6-1 combines with J gene TRBJ2-1; no definite D call. This CDR3 has 13 residues. With 2 bases removed from V and 3 bases from J, the gap between germline ends came to 5 bases. Germline V gene data show CDR1 as MNHNS and CDR2 as SASEGT. The CDR3 DNA reads TGTGCCAGCAGTGAACGGAACTACAATGAGCAGTTCTTC. Amino acids: CASSERNYNEQFF.

This clonotype has ten or more counts. The V and J genes are TRBV12-3 or TRBV12-4 and TRBJ2-3, with 9 bases aligning to TRBD2. V lost 4 bases to trimming and J lost 2 bases; unmatched junction nucleotides: 10. The CDR3 extends over 17 amino acids. CDR3 in amino acids: CASSSPQSGGYTDTQYF. CDR3 sequence (DNA): TGTGCCAGCAGTTCGCCCCAAAGCGGGGGGTACACAGATACGCAGTATTTT.

There are a few counts of this clonotype. The chain combines TRBV5-5 with TRBJ2-7, with 11 bases aligning to TRBD1. The germline gives CDR1 SGHKS, CDR2 YYEKEE (reference sequence). Trimming at V came to 5 bases and at J to 5 bases, leaving 3 bases not matched to a gene. The CDR3 runs to 13 residues. The CDR3 sequence is CASRDRGHHEQYF. Here the CDR3 DNA reads TGTGCCAGCAGGGACAGGGGGCACCACGAGCAGTACTTC.

There are many counts of this clonotype. J is TRBJ1-4 and V is TRBV27; 9 bases agree with TRBD1. The CDR3 is 15 amino acids. Germline V lookup: CDR1 MNHEY, CDR2 SMNVEV (reference sequence). The J segment lost 7 bases and the V segment lost 2 bases, leaving 5 bases of the junction unmatched. The CDR3 DNA reads TGTGCCAGCAGTTTAGGGGACAGGGCGACTGAAAAACTGTTTTTT. This codes for CASSLGDRATEKLFF.

Judged by abundance, this clonotype is medium-sized (0.01 to 0.1%). The rearrangement uses TRBV29-1 and TRBJ1-2; possibly TRBD1 for D (5 bases). The V end was cut by 0 bases, the J end by 0 bases, with 11 bases between. The length of the CDR3 is 15 residues. From germline, CDR1 is SQVTM and CDR2 ANQGSEA. The CDR3 sequence is CSVEDPGTANYGYTF. The CDR3 DNA reads as TGCAGCGTTGAAGACCCCGGGACGGCTAACTATGGCTACACCTTC.

The table lists this clonotype with many counts. The V gene is TRBV12-3 or TRBV12-4, the J gene TRBJ2-2; a weak D match, TRBD1 (5 bases). The CDR3 is 17 amino acids. The V end was cut by 4 bases, the J end by 3 bases, with 18 bases between. The CDR3 nucleotides read TGTGCCAGCAGTTCTAACCCATGGACAATTTACACCGGGGAGCTGTTTTTT. It codes for CASSSNPWTIYTGELFF.

This clonotype was counted at least ten times. This chain uses TRBV5-1 with TRBJ2-2; D remains unclear. Trimming cost V 4 bases and J 5 bases, with 12 bases left between them. The CDR3 is 14 residues long. Germline V gives CDR1 SGHRS, CDR2 YFSETQ. The CDR3 nucleotides are TGCGCCAGCAGCCCTGGTGGTGGGACCGGGGAGCTGTTTTTT. Translated, it gives CASSPGGGTGELFF.

Sample share makes this clonotype medium-sized. The chain couples TRBV3-1 to TRBJ2-1, with 8 nucleotides matching TRBD2. This CDR3 has 16 amino acids. Germline V CDR1 and CDR2: LGHDT, YNNKEL (reference sequence). The V gene end was trimmed by 0 bases and the J gene end by 10 bases; junction bases not matched to a gene: 11. The CDR3 spells CASSQDWSGSASEQFF. The CDR3 DNA reads TGTGCCAGCAGCCAAGATTGGAGCGGGAGCGCTTCCGAGCAGTTCTTC.

In this sample, this clonotype turned up many times. V is TRBV28 and J is TRBJ1-3; D may be TRBD1 (5 bases). The V end lost 3 bases, the J end lost 0 bases, and 12 bases lay between the germline ends. Germline assignment: CDR1 MDHEN and CDR2 SYDVKM. The CDR3 extends over 16 amino acids. CDR3 in amino acids: CASSFRVTNSGNTIYF. The CDR3, as DNA: TGTGCCAGCAGTTTCAGGGTTACCAACTCTGGAAACACCATATATTTT.

This clonotype appeared many times. The chain combines TRBV28 with TRBJ2-7; TRBD2 matches 10 bases. Germline CDR1 is MDHEN and CDR2 is SYDVKM. V was pared by 5 bases and J by 3 bases, with 7 bases of the junction left unmatched. The CDR3 is 15 amino acids. CDR3 nucleotides: TGTGCCAGCAGTCGGACTAGCGGTTGGGACTACGAGCAGTACTTC. Translated, it gives CASSRTSGWDYEQYF.

This clonotype was observed a handful of times. The V call is TRBV6-2 or TRBV6-3, the J call TRBJ1-1, with a possible D match to TRBD1 (5 bases). Per the germline V gene, CDR1 is MNHEY and CDR2 is SVGEGT. The CDR3 is 12 residues long. V was cut by 8 bases and J by 5 bases, with 12 bases left in between. The CDR3 protein is CASSGGGTEAFF. CDR3 DNA sequence: TGTGCCAGCTCGGGGGGAGGGACTGAAGCTTTCTTT.

This clonotype was picked up many times. The chain couples TRBV5-1 to TRBJ1-3; TRBD1 agrees at 9 bases. The V gene's germline CDR1 is SGHRS and CDR2 YFSETQ. The CDR3 consists of 15 residues. V shed 4 bases, J shed 11 bases, and the junction held 13 bases outside the gene matches. As DNA, the CDR3 is TGCGCCAGCAGCCCTCGGTCGGGGACAGGGTTACCCATATATTTT. Its protein product is CASSPRSGTGLPIYF.

The table lists this clonotype with many counts. CDR3 region: CSARGIQETQYF. The CDR3 nucleotides are TGCAGTGCTAGGGGAATCCAAGAGACCCAGTACTTC. V is TRBV20-1 and J is TRBJ2-5; D remains ambiguous. Germline V gene data show CDR1 as DFQATT and CDR2 as SNEGSKA (reference sequence). This CDR3 is 12 amino acids long. Trimming cost V 3 bases and J 1 base, with 6 bases left between them.

This clonotype was detected ten times or more. V and J are TRBV10-2 and TRBJ2-3; a possible D gene is TRBD2 (6 bases). V was trimmed by 3 bases and J by 6 bases, leaving 7 bases between them. The CDR3 is 12 residues long. Per the germline V gene, CDR1 is WSHSY and CDR2 is SAAADI. The CDR3 protein is CASSDLADTQYF. CDR3 nucleotide sequence: TGCGCCAGCAGTGATCTAGCGGATACGCAGTATTTT.

This clonotype was recorded many times. The CDR3 reads CASSKPGSGNTIYF. CDR3 coding DNA: TGCGCCAGCAGCAAGCCAGGTTCTGGAAACACCATATATTTT. V and J are TRBV4-1 and TRBJ1-3; no reliable D call. V was cut by 5 bases and J by 1 base, with 9 bases left in between. The germline V gene encodes CDR1 MGHRA and CDR2 YSYEKL. CDR3 length equals 14 residues.

This clonotype showed up many times. The chain couples TRBV11-2 to TRBJ2-5; 9 nucleotides align to TRBD2. Unmatched junction bases numbered 5, after V lost 1 base and J lost 5 bases. Germline V lookup: CDR1 SGHAT, CDR2 FQNNGV. The CDR3 is 15 residues long. In DNA, the CDR3 is TGTGCCAGCAGCTTAGGCGGGAGGGGATGGGAGACCCAGTACTTC. This codes for CASSLGGRGWETQYF. Based on the CDR3 plus reference TRBV11-2 and TRBJ2-5, the full variable domain is EAGVAQSPRYKIIEKRQSVAFWCNPISGHATLYWYQQILGQGPKLLIQFQNNGVVDDSQLPKDRFSAERLKGVDSTLKIQPAKLEDSAVYLCASSLGGRGWETQYFGPGTRLLVL.

By sample share, this clonotype is medium-sized. V and J are TRBV7-2 and TRBJ1-2; 12 bases fit TRBD1. The V gene end was trimmed by 0 bases and the J gene end by 8 bases; junction bases not matched to a gene: 4. The CDR3 loop spans 15 amino acids. Germline V gives CDR1 SGHTA, CDR2 FQGNSA. The CDR3 DNA reads TGTGCCAGCAGCTTAGCTGGGACAGGGGGCCGGGGCTACACCTTC. Residues: CASSLAGTGGRGYTF. Looking up the rest from reference TRBV7-2 and TRBJ1-2 gives the full variable domain: GAGVSQSPSNKVTEKGKDVELRCDPISGHTALYWYRQSLGQGLEFLIYFQGNSAPDKSGLPSDRFSAERTGGSVSTLTIQRTQQEDSAVYLCASSLAGTGGRGYTFGSGTRLTVV.

The chain carries TRBV14 and TRBJ1-1, with 7 bases matching TRBD1. The junction had 10 bases not matched to a gene; V was cut back by 8 bases and J by 7 bases. CDR3 length: 13 amino acids. In germline, CDR1 is SGHDN, CDR2 FVKESK. CDR3 in amino acids: CASQDSGTVEAFF. Here the CDR3 DNA reads TGTGCCAGCCAAGACTCCGGGACAGTTGAAGCTTTCTTT.

The rearrangement joins TRBV4-1 to TRBJ2-3; D may be TRBD2 (5 bases). The CDR3 has 16 amino acids. Germline values: CDR1 MGHRA, CDR2 YSYEKL. Trimming removed 4 bases from V and 0 bases from J, with 14 bases in between. The CDR3 protein is CASSPYGSGSTDTQYF. The DNA of the CDR3 is TGCGCCAGCAGCCCTTATGGGAGCGGAAGCACAGATACGCAGTATTTT.

This clonotype was recorded many times. The V call is TRBV7-7, the J call TRBJ2-7; D not certain. Germline V lookup: CDR1 SSHAT, CDR2 FNYEAQ (reference sequence). V lost 2 bases and J 3 bases, leaving 8 bases between the germline ends. The CDR3 totals 13 residues. The CDR3 reads CASSLKLGYEQYF. CDR3 bases: TGTGCCAGCAGCTTAAAGTTAGGCTACGAGCAGTACTTC.

In this sample, this clonotype turned up many times. The chain recombines TRBV7-2 with TRBJ1-5, with TRBD1 as a possible D gene (6 bases). Trimming took off 1 base at V and 3 bases at J, with 10 bases between the two ends. Germline-derived CDR1 and CDR2 are SGHTA and FQGNSA. The CDR3 covers 15 residues. CDR3 DNA: TGTGCCAGCAGCTTAGAGGGGGGGTTCAATCAGCCCCAGCATTTT. Its protein product is CASSLEGGFNQPQHF. Together with reference TRBV7-2 and TRBJ1-5, the CDR3 gives the full variable domain: GAGVSQSPSNKVTEKGKDVELRCDPISGHTALYWYRQSLGQGLEFLIYFQGNSAPDKSGLPSDRFSAERTGGSVSTLTIQRTQQEDSAVYLCASSLEGGFNQPQHFGDGTRLSIL.

This clonotype was detected ten times or more. This sequence joins TRBV20-1 and TRBJ2-1, with unresolved D. Looked up from germline, CDR1 is DFQATT and CDR2 is SNEGSKA (reference sequence). V was pared by 0 bases and J by 10 bases, with 13 bases between. There are 13 residues in the CDR3. The CDR3 coding sequence is TGCAGTGCTAGAGATGGTCGACTCTTGGAGCAGTTCTTC. Protein: CSARDGRLLEQFF.

The V gene is TRBV29-1, the J gene TRBJ2-1, with D perhaps being TRBD1 or TRBD2 (5 bases each). CDR3 length: 13 amino acids. The V gene's germline CDR1 is SQVTM and CDR2 ANQGSEA. V was cut by 5 bases and J by 6 bases, with 14 bases left in between. Here the CDR3 DNA reads TGCAGCGTTTCTACTAGGGACGGCAATGAGCAGTTCTTC. Protein: CSVSTRDGNEQFF.

This clonotype was observed many times. CDR3 bases: TGTGCCAGCAGTCTCCCAGTGATCTCTCGGGGCTACACCTTC. Translated, it gives CASSLPVISRGYTF. The V and J genes are TRBV28 and TRBJ1-2; the D is unclear. This CDR3 has 14 residues. In germline, CDR1 is MDHEN, CDR2 SYDVKM. V gave up 5 bases and J gave up 8 bases, with 18 bases separating them.

This clonotype was detected many times. The J gene is TRBJ2-7, the V gene TRBV29-1, with D perhaps TRBD2 (5 bases). The CDR3 is made up of 11 amino acids. V was cut by 7 bases and J by 6 bases, with 13 bases left in between. Germline lookup yields CDR1 SQVTM and CDR2 ANQGSEA. CDR3 sequence: CSAQGSFEQYF. The CDR3 DNA reads TGCAGCGCCCAAGGGAGCTTCGAGCAGTACTTC.